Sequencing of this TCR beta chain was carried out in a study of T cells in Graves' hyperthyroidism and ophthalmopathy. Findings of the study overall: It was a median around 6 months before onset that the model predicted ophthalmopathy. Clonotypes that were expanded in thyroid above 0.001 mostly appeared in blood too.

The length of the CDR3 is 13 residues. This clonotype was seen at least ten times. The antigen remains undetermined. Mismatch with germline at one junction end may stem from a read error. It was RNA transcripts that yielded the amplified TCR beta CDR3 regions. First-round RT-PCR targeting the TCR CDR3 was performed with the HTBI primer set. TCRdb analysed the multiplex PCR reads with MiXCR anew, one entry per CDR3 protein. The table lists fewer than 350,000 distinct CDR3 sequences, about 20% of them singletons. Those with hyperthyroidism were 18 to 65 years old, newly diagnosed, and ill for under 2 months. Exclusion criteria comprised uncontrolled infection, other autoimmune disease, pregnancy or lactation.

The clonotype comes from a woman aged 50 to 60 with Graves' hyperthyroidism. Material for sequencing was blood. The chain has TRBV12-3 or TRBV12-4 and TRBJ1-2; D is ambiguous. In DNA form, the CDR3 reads TGTGCAAGCAGTTTAACGGAATTCTATGGCTACACCTTC. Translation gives CASSLTEFYGYTF.